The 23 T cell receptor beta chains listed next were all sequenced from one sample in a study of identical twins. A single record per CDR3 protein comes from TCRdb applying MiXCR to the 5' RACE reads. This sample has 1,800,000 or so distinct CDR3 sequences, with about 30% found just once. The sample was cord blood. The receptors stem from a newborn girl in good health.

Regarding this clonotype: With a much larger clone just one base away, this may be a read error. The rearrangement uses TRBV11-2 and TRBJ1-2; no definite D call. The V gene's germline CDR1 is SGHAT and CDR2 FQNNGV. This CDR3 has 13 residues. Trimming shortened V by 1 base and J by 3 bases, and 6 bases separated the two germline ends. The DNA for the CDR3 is TGTGCCAGCAGCTTAGTCTGGGACTATGGCTACACCTTC. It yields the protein CASSLVWDYGYTF.

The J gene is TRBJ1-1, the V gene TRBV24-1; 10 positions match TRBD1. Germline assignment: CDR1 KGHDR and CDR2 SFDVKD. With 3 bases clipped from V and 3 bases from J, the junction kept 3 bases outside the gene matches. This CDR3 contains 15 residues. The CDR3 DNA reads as TGTGCCACCAGTGATCCGGGGACAGGGGACACTGAAGCTTTCTTT. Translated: CATSDPGTGDTEAFF.

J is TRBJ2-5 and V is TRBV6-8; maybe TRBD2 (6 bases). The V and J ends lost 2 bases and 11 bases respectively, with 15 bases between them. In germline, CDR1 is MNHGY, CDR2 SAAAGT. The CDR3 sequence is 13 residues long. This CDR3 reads CASSYPRLVEQYF. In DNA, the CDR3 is TGTGCCAGCAGTTACCCAAGACTAGTTGAGCAGTACTTC.

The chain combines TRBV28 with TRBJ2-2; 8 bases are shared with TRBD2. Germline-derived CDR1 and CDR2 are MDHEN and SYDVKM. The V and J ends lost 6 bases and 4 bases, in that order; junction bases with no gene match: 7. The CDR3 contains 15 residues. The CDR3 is CASRGGLGATGELFF. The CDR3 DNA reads TGTGCCAGCAGAGGGGGACTAGGGGCCACCGGGGAGCTGTTTTTT.

CDR3 sequence (DNA): TGTGCCAGCAGAGGGCGGGGGGGTTACAATGAGCAGTTCTTC. Its protein product is CASRGRGGYNEQFF. The chain joins TRBV12-3 or TRBV12-4 to TRBJ2-1, with TRBD2 matching 9 bases. Trimming at V came to 6 bases and at J to 4 bases, leaving 4 bases not matched to a gene. This CDR3 has 14 residues.

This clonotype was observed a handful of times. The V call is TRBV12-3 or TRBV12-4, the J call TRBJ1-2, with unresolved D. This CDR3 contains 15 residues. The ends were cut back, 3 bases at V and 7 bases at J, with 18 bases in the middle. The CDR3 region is CASSLRANPFGGYTF. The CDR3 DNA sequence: TGTGCCAGCAGTTTGCGGGCGAACCCTTTCGGTGGCTACACCTTC.

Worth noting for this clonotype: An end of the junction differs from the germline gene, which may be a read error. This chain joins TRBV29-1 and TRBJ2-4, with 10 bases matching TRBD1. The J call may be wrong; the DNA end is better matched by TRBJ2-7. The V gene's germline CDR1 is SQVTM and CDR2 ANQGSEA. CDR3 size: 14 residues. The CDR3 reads CNVEGTGDSYEQYF. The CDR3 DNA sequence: TGCAACGTTGAAGGGACAGGGGATTCCTACGAGCAGTACTTC.

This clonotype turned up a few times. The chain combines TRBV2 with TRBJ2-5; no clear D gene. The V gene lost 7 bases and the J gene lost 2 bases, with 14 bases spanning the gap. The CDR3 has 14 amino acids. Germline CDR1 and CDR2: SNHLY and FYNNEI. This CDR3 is CASILVPAQETQYF. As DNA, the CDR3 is TGTGCCAGCATCCTAGTGCCCGCTCAAGAGACCCAGTACTTC.

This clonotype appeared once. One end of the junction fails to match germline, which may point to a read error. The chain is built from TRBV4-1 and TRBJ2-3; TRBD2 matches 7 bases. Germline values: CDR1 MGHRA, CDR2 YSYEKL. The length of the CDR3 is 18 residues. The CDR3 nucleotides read TGCGCCAGCAGCCGACTCCCTGGGCTAGCGACTAGCACAGATACGCGGTATTTT. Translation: CASSRLPGLATSTDTRYF.

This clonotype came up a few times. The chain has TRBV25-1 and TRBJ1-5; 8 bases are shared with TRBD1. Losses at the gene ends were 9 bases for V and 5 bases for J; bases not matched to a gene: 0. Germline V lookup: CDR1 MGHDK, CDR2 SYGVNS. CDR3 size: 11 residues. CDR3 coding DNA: TGTGCCAGGACAGGGGATCAGCCCCAGCATTTT. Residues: CARTGDQPQHF.

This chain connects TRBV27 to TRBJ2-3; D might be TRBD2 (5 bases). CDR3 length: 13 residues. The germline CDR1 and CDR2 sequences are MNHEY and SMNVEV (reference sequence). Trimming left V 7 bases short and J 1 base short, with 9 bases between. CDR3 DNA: TGTGCCAGCAACGGGGTTCGCACAGATACGCAGTATTTT. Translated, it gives CASNGVRTDTQYF.

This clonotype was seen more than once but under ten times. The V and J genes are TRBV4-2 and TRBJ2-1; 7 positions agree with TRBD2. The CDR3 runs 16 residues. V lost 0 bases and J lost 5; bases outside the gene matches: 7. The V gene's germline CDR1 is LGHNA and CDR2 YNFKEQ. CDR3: CASSQEPSGYNNEQFF. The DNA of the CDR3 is TGTGCCAGCAGCCAAGAGCCTAGCGGTTACAACAATGAGCAGTTCTTC.

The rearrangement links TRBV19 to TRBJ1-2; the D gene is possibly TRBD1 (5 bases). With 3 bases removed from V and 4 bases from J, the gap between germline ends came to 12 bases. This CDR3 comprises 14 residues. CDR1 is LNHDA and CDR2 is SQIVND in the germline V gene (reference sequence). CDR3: CASSIGLGGYGYTF. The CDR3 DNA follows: TGTGCCAGTAGTATCGGTCTCGGGGGCTATGGCTACACCTTC.

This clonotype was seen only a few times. CDR3 in DNA: TGTGCCAGCAGCGTAGGAGCCGGGGATGCCGGAAAACTGTTTTTT. It translates to CASSVGAGDAGKLFF. The J gene is TRBJ1-4, the V gene TRBV9; D call uncertain. Germline V gene sequence: CDR1 SGDLS, CDR2 YYNGEE. V was cut by 0 bases and J by 10 bases, with 16 bases left in between. The CDR3 has 15 residues.

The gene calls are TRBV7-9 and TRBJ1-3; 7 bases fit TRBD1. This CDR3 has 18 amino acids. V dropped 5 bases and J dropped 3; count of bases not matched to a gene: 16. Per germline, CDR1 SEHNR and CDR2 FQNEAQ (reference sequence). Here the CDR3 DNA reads TGTGCCAGCAGCATTAGGCCGCGGCCAGGGGGGGATGGAAACACCATATATTTT. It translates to CASSIRPRPGGDGNTIYF.

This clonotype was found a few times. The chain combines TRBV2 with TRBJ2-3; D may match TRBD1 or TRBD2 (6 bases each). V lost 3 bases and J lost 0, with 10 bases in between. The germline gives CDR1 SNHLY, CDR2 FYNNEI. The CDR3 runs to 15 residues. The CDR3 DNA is TGTGCCAGCAGTGACCGGGGGCCTAGCACAGATACGCAGTATTTT. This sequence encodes CASSDRGPSTDTQYF.

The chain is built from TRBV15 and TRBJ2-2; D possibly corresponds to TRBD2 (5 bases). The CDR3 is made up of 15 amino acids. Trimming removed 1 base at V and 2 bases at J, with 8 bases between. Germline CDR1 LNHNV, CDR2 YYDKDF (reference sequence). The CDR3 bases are TGTGCCACCAGCAGAGGTAGCGCCAACACCGGGGAGCTGTTTTTT. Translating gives CATSRGSANTGELFF.

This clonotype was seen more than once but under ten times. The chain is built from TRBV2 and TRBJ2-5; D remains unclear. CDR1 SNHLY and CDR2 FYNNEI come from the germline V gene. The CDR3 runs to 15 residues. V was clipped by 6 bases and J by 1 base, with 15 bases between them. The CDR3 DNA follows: TGTGCCAGCAGGCCTCTTCGGCCGATCCAAGAGACCCAGTACTTC. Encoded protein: CASRPLRPIQETQYF. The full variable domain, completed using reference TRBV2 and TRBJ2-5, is EPEVTQTPSHQVTQMGQEVILRCVPISNHLYFYWYRQILGQKVEFLVSFYNNEISEKSEIFDDQFSVERPDGSNFTLKIRSTKLEDSAMYFCASRPLRPIQETQYFGPGTRLLVL.

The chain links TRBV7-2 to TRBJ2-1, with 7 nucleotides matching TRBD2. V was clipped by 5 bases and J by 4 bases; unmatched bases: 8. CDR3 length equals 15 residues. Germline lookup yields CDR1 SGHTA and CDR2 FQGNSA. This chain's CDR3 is CASSREGLTYNEQFF. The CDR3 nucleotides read TGTGCCAGCAGCCGTGAGGGACTAACTTACAATGAGCAGTTCTTC.

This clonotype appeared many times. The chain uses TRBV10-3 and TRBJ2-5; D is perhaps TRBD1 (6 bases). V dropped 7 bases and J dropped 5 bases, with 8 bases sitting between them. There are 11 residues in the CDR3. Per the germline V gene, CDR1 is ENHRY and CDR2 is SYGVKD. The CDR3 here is CAIKRGETQYF. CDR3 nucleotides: TGTGCCATCAAGAGGGGGGAGACCCAGTACTTC.

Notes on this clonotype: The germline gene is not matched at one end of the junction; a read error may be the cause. CDR3 DNA: TGTGCCTGCAGCTTAGGGACAGGGCATCAGCCCCAGCATTTT. Translating it yields CACSLGTGHQPQHF. The V and J genes are TRBV7-9 and TRBJ1-5, with 9 positions matching TRBD1. The CDR3 is made up of 14 amino acids. Looked up from germline, CDR1 is SEHNR and CDR2 is FQNEAQ (reference sequence).

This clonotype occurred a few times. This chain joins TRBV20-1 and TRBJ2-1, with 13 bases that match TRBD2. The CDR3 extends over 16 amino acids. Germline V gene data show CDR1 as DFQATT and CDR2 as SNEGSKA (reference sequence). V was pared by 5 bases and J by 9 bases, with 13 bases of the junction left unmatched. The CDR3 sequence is CSASGLAGRPLSEQFF. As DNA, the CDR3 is TGCAGTGCTTCGGGACTAGCGGGAAGGCCGTTGAGTGAGCAGTTCTTC.

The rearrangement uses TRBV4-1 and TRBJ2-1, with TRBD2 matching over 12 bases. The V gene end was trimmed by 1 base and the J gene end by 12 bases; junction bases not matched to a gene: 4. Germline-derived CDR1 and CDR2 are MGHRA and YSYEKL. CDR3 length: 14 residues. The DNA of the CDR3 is TGCGCCAGCAGCCAAGGACTAGCGGGAGATGGGCAGTTCTTC. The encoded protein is CASSQGLAGDGQFF.